A selection of T cell receptor beta chains follows, all from one sample in a study of shared clonotypes between healthy human individuals. The data were produced by immunoSEQ multiplex PCR, yet TCRdb's version contains in-frame clones alone and is incomplete. Among roughly 2.5 million clones listed, more than 80% were seen once. Material: naive CD4+ T cells sorted from blood. These receptors all come from a man younger than 35 in good health. Both conserved end residues are part of each CDR3.

j_call v_call cdr3_aa
TRBJ1-4 TRBV5-1 CASSLASAGDEKLFF
TRBJ2-2 TRBV12-5 CASGLTGRARPGELFF
TRBJ2-5 TRBV30 CAWSVRAGQETQYF
TRBJ1-4 TRBV6-5 CASKTGSFQLFF
TRBJ2-7 TRBV11-2 CASSRDAFSYEQYF
TRBJ1-1 TRBV30 CAWSRGGSTEAFF
TRBJ2-7 TRBV5-5 CASTPAPTGTGEQYF
TRBJ2-5 TRBV30 CAWRRGEETQYF
TRBJ2-1 TRBV6-1 CASSEAGSSYNEQFF
TRBJ2-6 TRBV18 CASSPDGANVLTF
TRBJ2-7 TRBV10-3 CAISDASEQYF
TRBJ2-1 TRBV4-1 CASSQDTILGALSYNEQFF
TRBJ2-3 TRBV6-5 CASREGGTQYF
TRBJ2-3 TRBV7-2 CASSHDTDTQYF
TRBJ2-1 TRBV27 CASSLWGARNNNEQFF
TRBJ1-4 TRBV6-5 CASKTGEIDEKLFF
TRBJ1-3 TRBV10-3 CAISEGQGGDAEISGNTIYF
TRBJ1-1 TRBV7-7 CASSLALNTEAFF
TRBJ2-3 TRBV7-9 CASSLSKSTDTQYF
TRBJ2-5 TRBV7-2 CASSSRLAGGRDQETQYF
TRBJ2-1 TRBV2 CASSEALRGGRVYNEQFF
TRBJ2-3 TRBV29-1 CSVPVGGLTDTQYF
TRBJ1-2 TRBV6-1 CASSQGDYGYTF
TRBJ1-3 TRBV9 CASSVESQGAGNTIYF
TRBJ2-7 TRBV27 CASSNQGDEQYF
TRBJ2-7 TRBV5-4 CASSTVGVHEQYF
TRBJ1-2 TRBV19 CASSPLPQGRNYGYTF
TRBJ2-7 TRBV7-2 CASSATRDRGPYEQYF
TRBJ1-1 TRBV11-2 CASSADRGHTEAFF
TRBJ2-2 TRBV5-4 CASSRPSSNTGELFF
TRBJ2-7 TRBV25-1 CASSGSSGAHSYEQYF
TRBJ2-1 TRBV6-5 CASSYSGLAGLYEQFF
TRBJ1-1 TRBV5-1 CASRRANTEAFF
TRBJ2-1 TRBV19 CASCPLIGNEQFF
TRBJ2-3 TRBV7-3 CASSLGIDSTDTQYF
TRBJ2-2 TRBV10-3 CAITRSGANTGELFF
TRBJ1-2 TRBV7-9 CASSLAPGERYGYTF
TRBJ2-5 TRBV4-1 CASSHFGAQETQYF
TRBJ2-1 TRBV9 CASSSGGAGGPSEQFF
TRBJ1-6 TRBV2 CARAGQGAITPLHF
TRBJ2-5 TRBV7-2 CASSPDRGQETQYF